A selection of T cell receptor beta chains follows, all from one sample in a study of T cell repertoires in cytomegalovirus infection. Via MiXCR, TCRdb re-called the reads, giving one row per CDR3 protein. The sample includes 400,000 to 600,000 distinct CDR3 sequences, roughly 42% seen only once; the top ten take 35% to 50%. Their antigen targets remain unknown. Sequencing used cultured PBMCs, obtained from culture after CMV antigen stimulation. These receptors were obtained from a human donor in good health (CMV status not recorded). Some clones in this sample may be carry-over from other donors' samples. CDR3s include the opening cysteine and the closing phenylalanine or tryptophan. Fields, in order: V gene, D gene, clone size, J gene, CDR3 DNA, CDR3 protein. D genes are given only for firm matches. The size field is filled for only some rows; it gives once, few, many or a size class.

>TRBV7-2|TRBD2|few|TRBJ2-7
TGTGCCAGCAGCTCCATTCTGTACGGGGGGAGCTCCGAGCAGTACTTC
CASSSILYGGSSEQYF
>TRBV4-1|.|few|TRBJ2-1
TGCGCCAGCAGCCAAGTTGTTGAGCACAATGAGCAGTTCTTC
CASSQVVEHNEQFF
>TRBV4-1|TRBD1|few|TRBJ1-1
TGCGCCAGCAGCCAGTGGACAGGGGGAACTGAAGCTTTCTTT
CASSQWTGGTEAFF
>TRBV7-7|.|.|TRBJ2-7
TGTGCCAGCAGCCCGCAACAGGGCGACGAGCAGTACTTC
CASSPQQGDEQYF
>TRBV5-1|.|.|TRBJ2-5
TGCGCCAGCAGCTTGCGGGAGAACCAAGAGACCCAGTACTTC
CASSLRENQETQYF
>TRBV5-4|TRBD1|.|TRBJ2-7
TGTGCCAGCAGCCAGACAGGGTGGGGGTACGAGCAGTACTTC
CASSQTGWGYEQYF
>TRBV7-2|.|many|TRBJ2-3
TGTGCCAGCAGCTTAGTGGACTTAGATACGCAGTATTTT
CASSLVDLDTQYF
>TRBV6-2/TRBV6-3|.|.|TRBJ2-1
TGTGCCAGCAGTTACTACTCTTGGGGACTCAGATCCTACAATGAGCAGTTCTTC
CASSYYSWGLRSYNEQFF
>TRBV11-2|TRBD2|few|TRBJ2-1
TGTGCCAGCAGCGATCACCCGGGACTAGCGGAGAGAGGCTACAATGAGCAGTTCTTC
CASSDHPGLAERGYNEQFF
>TRBV7-2|TRBD2|.|TRBJ2-3
TGTGCCAGCAGCTGGGCTAGCGGGGGGACAGATACGCAGTATTTT
CASSWASGGTDTQYF
>TRBV6-1|.|many|TRBJ2-2
TGTGCCAGCAGTCGGACCGGGGAGCTGTTTTTT
CASSRTGELFF
>TRBV19|TRBD2|.|TRBJ2-5
TGTGCCAGTAGTATAATGAGCGGGAGAGAGACCCAGTACTTC
CASSIMSGRETQYF
>TRBV7-2|.|few|TRBJ1-4
TGTGCCAGCAGCTGGGGTGAGGGGAGAAAACTGTTTTTT
CASSWGEGRKLFF
>TRBV11-3|.|.|TRBJ2-2
TGTGCCAGCAGCCAAAGGCAGGGGAACACCGGGGAGCTGTTTTTT
CASSQRQGNTGELFF
>TRBV7-2|.|few|TRBJ1-3
TGTGCCAGCAGCCAGGGCGCGGCGGGCGGCACCATATATTTT
CASSQGAAGGTIYF
>TRBV7-9|.|few|TRBJ2-5
TGTGCCAGCAGCTTCGCGGGGAGGACCCAGTACTTC
CASSFAGRTQYF
>TRBV7-4|TRBD2|.|TRBJ2-3
TGTGCCAGCAGACAGACTAGCGGGAGGACAGATACGCAGTATTTT
CASRQTSGRTDTQYF
>TRBV7-8|.|.|TRBJ2-3
TGTGCCAGCAGCTTAGAGGGTGGGCTGGCAGATACGCAGTATTTT
CASSLEGGLADTQYF
>TRBV7-9|TRBD2|once|TRBJ2-3
TGTGCCAGCAGCCCTCGGGGGGGCGGGAGGGCCGGAGCAGATACGCAGTATTTT
CASSPRGGGRAGADTQYF
>TRBV7-2|.|few|TRBJ2-7
TGTGCCAGCAGCTACGCCACCGGGACGTTAAAAGAACAGTACTTC
CASSYATGTLKEQYF
>TRBV28|TRBD1|.|TRBJ1-2
TGTGCCAGCAGCGTACGGGGACAGCCGAACTATGGCTACACCTTC
CASSVRGQPNYGYTF
>TRBV12-3/TRBV12-4|.|few|TRBJ1-1
TGTGCCAGCAGTTTTGGGTCAGGGGATGAAGCTTTCTTT
CASSFGSGDEAFF
>TRBV5-4|TRBD1|once|TRBJ2-1
TGTGCCAGCACCTCCCAGACAGGGGACAATGAGCAGTTCTTC
CASTSQTGDNEQFF
>TRBV7-6|.|few|TRBJ2-1
TGTGCCAGCAGCCTAGAAAGGCATGAGCAGTTCTTC
CASSLERHEQFF
>TRBV20-1|.|.|TRBJ2-7
TGCAGTGCTAGAGAATGGAGCTCCTACGAGCAGTACTTC
CSAREWSSYEQYF
>TRBV6-2/TRBV6-3|TRBD2|.|TRBJ2-1
TGTGCCAGCAGTTATCTTAGACTAGCGGGAGGATCCTACAATGAGCAGTTCTTC
CASSYLRLAGGSYNEQFF
>TRBV28|.|.|TRBJ2-1
TGTGCCAGCAGGGGGGACGTCCGCTCCTACAATGAGCAGTTCTTC
CASRGDVRSYNEQFF
>TRBV11-2|.|few|TRBJ2-7
TGTGCCAGCAGCTTAGATTTGTACGAGCAGTACTTC
CASSLDLYEQYF
>TRBV10-3|.|.|TRBJ1-5
TGTGCCATCAACGGGCAGGGGACGGATCAGCCCCAGCATTTT
CAINGQGTDQPQHF
>TRBV11-2|TRBD2|.|TRBJ2-1
TGTGCCAGCAGCTTAGGAGTAGCGGGAGCGCTCGGGGAGCAGTTCTTC
CASSLGVAGALGEQFF
>TRBV19|TRBD1|.|TRBJ2-1
TGTGCCAGTAGTATAGAGGGACAGGGGCACAATGAGCAGTTCTTC
CASSIEGQGHNEQFF
>TRBV7-8|TRBD1|.|TRBJ1-2
TGTGCCAGCAGCTCAGGGACAGGTTTCTATGGCTACACCTTC
CASSSGTGFYGYTF
>TRBV12-3/TRBV12-4|.|.|TRBJ1-6
TGTGCCAGCAGCCCGGGCTTGAACGCGTCACCCCTCCACTTT
CASSPGLNASPLHF
>TRBV11-2|.|.|TRBJ1-1
TGTGCCAGCAGCCGCCTGCAGTCCAACACTGAAGCTTTCTTT
CASSRLQSNTEAFF
>TRBV11-2|.|.|TRBJ2-2
TGTGCCAGCAGCTTACATCCGGCTGGGGAGCTGTTTTTT
CASSLHPAGELFF
>TRBV6-1|TRBD1|.|TRBJ2-7
TGTGCCAGCAGTGTTGGACAGGGCTTCTACGAGCAGTACTTC
CASSVGQGFYEQYF
>TRBV7-2|.|.|TRBJ1-3
TGTGCCAGCAGGAGGAGCTCTGGAAACACCATATATTTT
CASRRSSGNTIYF
>TRBV7-2|TRBD1|many|TRBJ2-3
TGTGCCAGCAGCACGGACAGGGGGACAGATACGCAGTATTTT
CASSTDRGTDTQYF